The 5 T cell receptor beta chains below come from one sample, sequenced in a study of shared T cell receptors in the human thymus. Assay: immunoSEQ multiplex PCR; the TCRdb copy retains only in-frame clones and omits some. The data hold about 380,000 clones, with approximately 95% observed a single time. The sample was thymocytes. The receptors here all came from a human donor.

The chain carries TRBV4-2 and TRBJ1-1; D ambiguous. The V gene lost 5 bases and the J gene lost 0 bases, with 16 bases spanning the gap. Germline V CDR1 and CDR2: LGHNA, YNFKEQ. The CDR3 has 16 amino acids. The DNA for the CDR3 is TGTGCCAGCAGCAAATCGCAGTGCGGGGTGAACACTGAAGCTTTCTTT. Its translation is CASSKSQCGVNTEAFF.

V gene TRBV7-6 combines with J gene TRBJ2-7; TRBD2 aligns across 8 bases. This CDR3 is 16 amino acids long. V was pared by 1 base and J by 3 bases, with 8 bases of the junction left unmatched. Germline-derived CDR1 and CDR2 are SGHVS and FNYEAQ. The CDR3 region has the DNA TGTGCCAGCAGCTTAGATTTGCGGGAGGAAAACTACGAGCAGTACTTC. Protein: CASSLDLREENYEQYF.

CDR3 in DNA: TGTGCCAGCAGGGCTAGCGGAAGCTTCACAGATACGCAGTATTTT. Translated, it gives CASRASGSFTDTQYF. The chain joins TRBV2 to TRBJ2-3, with 7 positions matching TRBD2. The length of the CDR3 is 15 residues. Germline V gives CDR1 SNHLY, CDR2 FYNNEI. V trimming: 6 bases; J trimming: 2 bases; junction bases outside the gene matches: 8.

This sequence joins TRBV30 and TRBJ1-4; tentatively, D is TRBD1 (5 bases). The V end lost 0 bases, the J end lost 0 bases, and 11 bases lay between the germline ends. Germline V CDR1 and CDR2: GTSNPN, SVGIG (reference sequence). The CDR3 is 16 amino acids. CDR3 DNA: TGTGCCTGGAGTGTAAGGGGAGTTGCAACTAATGAAAAACTGTTTTTT. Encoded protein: CAWSVRGVATNEKLFF.

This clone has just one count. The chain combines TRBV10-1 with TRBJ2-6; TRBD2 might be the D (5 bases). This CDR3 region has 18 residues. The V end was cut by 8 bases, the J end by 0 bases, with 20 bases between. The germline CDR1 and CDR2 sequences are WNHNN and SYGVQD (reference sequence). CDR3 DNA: TGCGCCAGCGTATGTGTGAGGGAGTCTGTCTCTGGGGCCAACGTCCTGACTTTC. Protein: CASVCVRESVSGANVLTF.